This T cell receptor (beta chain) was sequenced during a study of T-cell memory formation after mild COVID-19. Germline V lookup: CDR1 SGHVS, CDR2 FQNEAQ. The CDR3 sequence is 15 residues long. V gave up 4 bases and J gave up 5 bases; unmatched junction bases: 8. From 5'RACE with constant-segment primers came TCR alpha and TCR beta cDNA libraries that carried sample barcodes and UMIs. TCRdb processed the 5' RACE reads anew with MiXCR; each CDR3 protein has one entry. The table has around 110,000 distinct CDR3 sequences, over 15% seen once. This chain connects TRBV7-8 to TRBJ1-5; TRBD1 aligns across 7 bases. The sequenced sample was PBMCs or a T cell subset sorted from them (not recorded which). The clonotype was recovered from an adult woman who had mild COVID-19 (a few samples of this study predate the infection). Cell type and time point are not known. CDR3 in amino acids: CASSSAGTDYQPQHF. The CDR3 DNA reads TGTGCCAGCAGCTCAGCCGGGACAGATTATCAGCCCCAGCATTTT.